This TCR beta chain was identified during a study of shared clonotypes between healthy human individuals. The donors, all of them Caucasian adults, lived in Nashville, Tennessee. This was a deep-level run. Each subset's genomic DNA was split evenly across several immunoSEQ plates. In the authors' methods: ImmunoSEQ supplied junction-only sequences lacking quality scores, so filtering was different. TCRdb's copy holds only in-frame clones and misses some; the assay was immunoSEQ multiplex PCR. For V, J and clone size, that table is used; D and trimming come from the DNA. The sample consists of just over 2,000,000 clones, over 85% of them appearing once. The CDR3 has 16 amino acids. The germline gives CDR1 SGHRS, CDR2 YFSETQ. J lost 9 bases, V lost 3 bases, and 11 bases had no gene match.

The specimen sequenced was naive CD4+ T cells sorted from blood. Subset: CD45RA+ positively selected. This TCR came from a man between 18 and 29 years old in good health. This rearrangement joins TRBV5-1 to TRBJ2-1, with TRBD2 identical over 11 bases. The CDR3 DNA is TGCGCCAGCAGCTGGGATAGGGCTAGCGGGAGGACTGAGCAGTTCTTC. Its translation: CASSWDRASGRTEQFF. Looking up the rest from reference TRBV5-1 and TRBJ2-1 gives the full variable domain: KAGVTQTPRYLIKTRGQQVTLSCSPISGHRSVSWYQQTPGQGLQFLFEYFSETQRNKGNFPGRFSGRQFSNSRSEMNVSTLELGDSALYLCASSWDRASGRTEQFFGPGTRLTVL.